Listed below are T cell receptor beta chains from one sample, sequenced in a study of shared clonotypes between healthy human individuals. Libraries were prepared by immunoSEQ multiplex PCR; TCRdb keeps only in-frame clonotypes and omits some of them. The table records nearly 600,000 clones, roughly 95% of them present only once. The sample was naive CD8+ T cells sorted from blood. The receptors stem from a woman between 25 and 40 years old in good health. CDR3s leave out the opening cysteine and the closing phenylalanine or tryptophan.

cdr3_aa: ASSPKVKGTDYEQY
cdr3_length: 14
v_call: TRBV5-1

cdr3_aa: ASSFGRGGYEQY
cdr3_length: 12
v_call: TRBV28

cdr3_aa: ASRPTVLNLNTEAF
cdr3_length: 14
v_call: TRBV5-8

cdr3_aa: ASSYSEGFTEAF
cdr3_length: 12
v_call: TRBV6-5

cdr3_aa: ASSLVGYGQPQH
cdr3_length: 12
v_call: TRBV28

cdr3_aa: ASSLWGSGEQY
cdr3_length: 11
v_call: TRBV27

cdr3_aa: AISESGTGGIEQY
cdr3_length: 13
v_call: TRBV10-3

cdr3_aa: ASSLWSYMNTEAF
cdr3_length: 13
v_call: TRBV5-6

cdr3_aa: ASNPGQFSYEQY
cdr3_length: 12
v_call: TRBV6-6

cdr3_aa: ASSLGWDLTYEQY
cdr3_length: 13
v_call: TRBV5-4

cdr3_aa: ASGFTGALGYGYT
cdr3_length: 13
v_call: TRBV27

cdr3_aa: ASSSRGLTDTQY
cdr3_length: 12
v_call: TRBV7-8

cdr3_aa: ASSFIAGGETQY
cdr3_length: 12
v_call: TRBV28

cdr3_aa: ASSFFDGNNQPQH
cdr3_length: 13
v_call: TRBV28

cdr3_aa: ASSGSRDYEQY
cdr3_length: 11
v_call: TRBV7-9

cdr3_aa: ASSPQAGGFDEQY
cdr3_length: 13
v_call: TRBV27

cdr3_aa: ASTPGGDQPQH
cdr3_length: 11
v_call: TRBV6-5

cdr3_aa: ASSQGRSSYEQY
cdr3_length: 12
v_call: TRBV4-1

cdr3_aa: ASSSTSSNPYNEQF
cdr3_length: 14
v_call: TRBV28

cdr3_aa: ASSLGPAAESSYEQY
cdr3_length: 15
v_call: TRBV13

cdr3_aa: ASSWTGNTEAF
cdr3_length: 11
v_call: TRBV19

cdr3_aa: ASSLGGGREKLF
cdr3_length: 12
v_call: TRBV9

cdr3_aa: ASSPHTTSTDTQY
cdr3_length: 13
v_call: TRBV9

cdr3_aa: ASSFWPGHKREETQY
cdr3_length: 15
v_call: TRBV5-8

cdr3_aa: ASSDRPHYGYT
cdr3_length: 11
v_call: TRBV10-2

cdr3_aa: ASIKARDRGSYT
cdr3_length: 12
v_call: TRBV28

cdr3_aa: ASSPSRGQINQPQH
cdr3_length: 14
v_call: TRBV27

cdr3_aa: ASRRKDGYT
cdr3_length: 9
v_call: TRBV21-1

cdr3_aa: ASRNYGENYEQY
cdr3_length: 12
v_call: TRBV25-1

cdr3_aa: ASSEEQVSYNEQF
cdr3_length: 13
v_call: TRBV6-4

cdr3_aa: ASSLQLQGSSTDTQY
cdr3_length: 15
v_call: TRBV28

cdr3_aa: ASSRGLAEYEQY
cdr3_length: 12
v_call: TRBV28

cdr3_aa: ASSYHGAADYEQY
cdr3_length: 13
v_call: TRBV6-5

cdr3_aa: AWSVYWTGDEKLF
cdr3_length: 13
v_call: TRBV30

cdr3_aa: ASSTDRNLNNEQF
cdr3_length: 13
v_call: TRBV5-5

cdr3_aa: ASSPGLSSGNTIY
cdr3_length: 13
v_call: TRBV13

cdr3_aa: SVSRQANAEHYGYT
cdr3_length: 14
v_call: TRBV29-1

cdr3_aa: ASSFRDKGSTDTQY
cdr3_length: 14
v_call: TRBV4-1